One T cell receptor (beta chain) is described in this entry. The data originate from a study of blood T cell repertoires in COVID-19. The repertoire was sequenced with immunoSEQ multiplex PCR; TCRdb's copy has only in-frame clones and lacks some. The sample shows 150,000 to 200,000 clones, roughly four fifths of them seen only once. This TCR came from a human donor in a cohort sampled during active COVID-19. Specimen: peripheral blood.

DNA of the CDR3: TGTGCCAGCAGTTTGAGCGGGAGGTCGTCCGAGCAGTACTTC. This encodes CASSLSGRSSEQYF. The V call is TRBV6-2 or TRBV6-3, the J call TRBJ2-7, with 9 bases that match TRBD2. Unmatched junction bases numbered 7, after V lost 4 bases and J lost 6 bases. There are 14 residues in the CDR3. Per the germline V gene, CDR1 is MNHEY and CDR2 is SVGEGT.